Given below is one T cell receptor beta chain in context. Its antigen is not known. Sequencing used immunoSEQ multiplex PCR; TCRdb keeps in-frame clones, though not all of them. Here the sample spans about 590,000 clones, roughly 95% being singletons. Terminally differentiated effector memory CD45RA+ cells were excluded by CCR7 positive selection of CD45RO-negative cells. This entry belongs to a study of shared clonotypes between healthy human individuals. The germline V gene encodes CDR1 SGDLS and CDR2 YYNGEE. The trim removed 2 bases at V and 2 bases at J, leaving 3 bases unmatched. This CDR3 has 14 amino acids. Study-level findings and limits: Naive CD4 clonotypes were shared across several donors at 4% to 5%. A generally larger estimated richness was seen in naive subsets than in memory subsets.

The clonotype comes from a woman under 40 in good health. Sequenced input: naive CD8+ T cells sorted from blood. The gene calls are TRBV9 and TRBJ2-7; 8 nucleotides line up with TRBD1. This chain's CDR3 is CASSVGQVAYEQYF. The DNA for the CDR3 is TGTGCCAGCAGCGTGGGACAGGTGGCCTACGAGCAGTACTTC.